The 29 T cell receptor beta chains presented below share a single source sample, sequenced in a study of T cells after somatic rescue of genetic block. TCRdb keeps only in-frame clones here, not all; method: immunoSEQ multiplex PCR. Among 100,000 to 120,000 clones listed, around nine tenths were seen once. Material for sequencing was peripheral blood mononuclear cells (PBMCs). Receptors originate from a woman between 18 and 30 years old.

The V call is TRBV28, the J call TRBJ1-5, with D maybe TRBD1 (6 bases). V lost 5 bases to trimming and J lost 11 bases, with 19 bases between them. The CDR3 spans 14 residues. CDR1 is MDHEN and CDR2 is SYDVKM in the germline V gene. The CDR3 loop reads CASSPPPTGQAQHF. The CDR3 nucleotides are TGTGCCAGCAGTCCCCCCCCTACAGGGCAAGCCCAGCATTTT.

The V call is TRBV6-5, the J call TRBJ1-1; 8 nucleotides line up with TRBD1. Germline assignment: CDR1 MNHEY and CDR2 SVGAGI. V was pared by 7 bases and J by 2 bases, with 9 bases of the junction left unmatched. This CDR3 has 15 amino acids. CDR3 sequence reads: CASTPHGQGNTEAFF. CDR3 in DNA: TGTGCCAGCACCCCACACGGACAGGGTAACACTGAAGCTTTCTTT.

The rearrangement uses TRBV14 and TRBJ2-2; weak D call: TRBD1 (6 bases). This CDR3 region has 16 residues. Germline V lookup: CDR1 SGHDN, CDR2 FVKESK. Trimming shortened V by 2 bases and J by 0 bases, and 10 bases separated the two germline ends. The CDR3 DNA reads TGTGCCAGCAGCCAACCGGGACAAACGAACACCGGGGAGCTGTTTTTT. Residues: CASSQPGQTNTGELFF.

The rearrangement uses TRBV5-6 and TRBJ2-1; a weak D match, TRBD1 (7 bases). This CDR3 is 14 amino acids long. The V and J ends lost 0 bases and 9 bases respectively, with 13 bases between them. Per germline, CDR1 SGHDT and CDR2 YYEEEE. In DNA form, the CDR3 reads TGTGCCAGCAGCTTGGCTGGGACAGCGGGTGAGCAGTTCTTC. Protein sequence: CASSLAGTAGEQFF.

The V call is TRBV7-9, the J call TRBJ1-5; D uncertain. This CDR3 is built from 17 residues. Germline lookup yields CDR1 SEHNR and CDR2 FQNEAQ (reference sequence). The ends were cut back, 5 bases at V and 5 bases at J, with 22 bases in the middle. The CDR3 is CASSTQKGPIRDQPQHF. DNA of the CDR3: TGTGCCAGCAGCACCCAGAAAGGGCCCATTCGGGATCAGCCCCAGCATTTT.

The V call is TRBV4-2, the J call TRBJ2-3; 8 bases agree with TRBD2. V was clipped by 5 bases and J by 3 bases; unmatched bases: 7. Germline V gene lookup returns CDR1 LGHNA and CDR2 YNFKEQ. The CDR3 covers 15 residues. CDR3 nucleotide sequence: TGTGCCAGCAGCATACCGGGACTAGGAACAGATACGCAGTATTTT. Its protein product is CASSIPGLGTDTQYF.

J is TRBJ1-4 and V is TRBV28; 10 bases are a match to TRBD1. CDR1 and CDR2 (germline): MDHEN, SYDVKM. Germline trimming cut 5 bases from V and 4 bases from J; bases unmatched to any gene: 4. The CDR3 covers 15 residues. Here the CDR3 DNA reads TGTGCCAGCAGTCTACGGGACAGGGGTAATGAAAAACTGTTTTTT. It translates to CASSLRDRGNEKLFF.

V is TRBV28 and J is TRBJ2-7, with D possibly TRBD2 on 5 matching bases. CDR1 and CDR2 from the germline V gene are MDHEN and SYDVKM. The CDR3 runs to 12 residues. The V end was cut by 6 bases, the J end by 3 bases, with 9 bases between. The CDR3 DNA sequence: TGTGCCAGCAGAGTTGAGGGCTACGAGCAGTACTTC. Protein product: CASRVEGYEQYF.

The chain is built from TRBV7-9 and TRBJ1-1, with D hard to call. V was cut by 7 bases and J by 1 base, with 10 bases left in between. The V gene's germline CDR1 is SEHNR and CDR2 FQNEAQ (reference sequence). The CDR3 runs to 13 residues. DNA of the CDR3: TGTGCCAGCACCCCAGGAGGGAACACTGAAGCTTTCTTT. Its protein product is CASTPGGNTEAFF.

The chain recombines TRBV27 with TRBJ1-3, with D possibly being TRBD1 (5 bases). The ends were cut back, 8 bases at V and 0 bases at J, with 14 bases in the middle. Germline values: CDR1 MNHEY, CDR2 SMNVEV (reference sequence). The CDR3 runs to 15 residues. Here the CDR3 reads CASQKGPGSGNTIYF. The CDR3 coding sequence is TGTGCCAGCCAAAAGGGGCCGGGCTCTGGAAACACCATATATTTT.

CDR3 DNA: TGTGCCAGCAGCTCCGGAGGTCAGAACACTGAAGCTTTCTTT. Its translation is CASSSGGQNTEAFF. The gene calls are TRBV5-4 and TRBJ1-1; D remains unclear. Trimming removed 3 bases from V and 1 base from J, with 10 bases in between. The CDR3 length is 14 residues. Germline CDR1 and CDR2: SGHNT and YYREEE (reference sequence).

The rearrangement joins TRBV5-4 to TRBJ2-7; D may be TRBD1 or TRBD2 (6 bases each). V was clipped by 0 bases and J by 1 base, with 11 bases between them. The CDR3 is 15 residues long. From germline, CDR1 is SGHNT and CDR2 YYREEE (reference sequence). CDR3 sequence (DNA): TGTGCCAGCAGCTTGGAGGGGGGTCCTTCCTACGAGCAGTACTTC. Translation gives CASSLEGGPSYEQYF.

The chain carries TRBV11-3 and TRBJ2-3; 11 bases agree with TRBD2. This CDR3 spans 17 amino acids. Germline-derived CDR1 and CDR2 are SGHNT and YENEEA. Trimming removed 0 bases from V and 2 bases from J; junction bases left unmatched: 4. CDR3: CASSLELAGAPTDTQYF. In DNA, the CDR3 is TGTGCCAGCAGCTTAGAACTAGCGGGGGCCCCCACAGATACGCAGTATTTT.

V usage is TRBV2 and J usage is TRBJ1-2; 7 bases line up with TRBD1. Germline trimming cut 5 bases from V and 8 bases from J; bases unmatched to any gene: 5. This CDR3 has 12 amino acids. CDR1 and CDR2 from the germline V gene are SNHLY and FYNNEI. Here the CDR3 DNA reads TGTGCCAGCAGTAGACAGGGTAGCGGCTACACCTTC. It yields the protein CASSRQGSGYTF. The whole variable domain, filled in from reference TRBV2 and TRBJ1-2, reads EPEVTQTPSHQVTQMGQEVILRCVPISNHLYFYWYRQILGQKVEFLVSFYNNEISEKSEIFDDQFSVERPDGSNFTLKIRSTKLEDSAMYFCASSRQGSGYTFGSGTRLTVV.

The V gene is TRBV7-9, the J gene TRBJ2-1, with TRBD1 identical over 8 bases. The CDR3 totals 15 residues. The junction had 10 bases not matched to a gene; V was cut back by 5 bases and J by 7 bases. Looked up from germline, CDR1 is SEHNR and CDR2 is FQNEAQ (reference sequence). CDR3 bases: TGTGCCAGCAGCCAACCGGGACAGGCAATTAATGAGCAGTTCTTC. Translation gives CASSQPGQAINEQFF.

This sequence joins TRBV6-1 and TRBJ1-3; D remains unclear. V dropped 7 bases and J dropped 3 bases, with 7 bases sitting between them. CDR3 length: 12 amino acids. Per the germline V gene, CDR1 is MNHNS and CDR2 is SASEGT. This CDR3 is CASTSDGNTIYF. CDR3 DNA sequence: TGTGCCAGCACCTCGGATGGAAACACCATATATTTT.

V and J are TRBV2 and TRBJ2-5, with 7 bases aligning to TRBD1. The end of the DNA fits TRBJ2-7 better, so the J call may be wrong. The CDR3 contains 12 residues. The V gene's germline CDR1 is SNHLY and CDR2 FYNNEI. Here the CDR3 DNA reads TGTGCCAGCAGAAGACAGGGTTACGAGCAGTACTTC. Translated: CASRRQGYEQYF.

The V call is TRBV6-1, the J call TRBJ2-3; 9 bases match TRBD2. This CDR3 is built from 15 residues. Germline V gene sequence: CDR1 MNHNS, CDR2 SASEGT. Unmatched junction bases numbered 4, after V lost 5 bases and J lost 1 base. The CDR3 reads CASSHERGGTDTQYF. The CDR3 region has the DNA TGTGCCAGCAGTCACGAGCGGGGGGGCACAGATACGCAGTATTTT.

The chain uses TRBV9 and TRBJ2-7; the D is unclear. Trimming took 1 base from V and 7 from J, leaving 3 bases between them. The CDR3 has 10 amino acids. CDR1 is SGDLS, CDR2 YYNGEE, per germline. The CDR3 DNA follows: TGTGCCAGCAGCGTAAGGGAGCAGTACTTC. Translation gives CASSVREQYF. The full variable domain, completed using reference TRBV9 and TRBJ2-7, is DSGVTQTPKHLITATGQRVTLRCSPRSGDLSVYWYQQSLDQGLQFLIQYYNGEERAKGNILERFSAQQFPDLHSELNLSSLELGDSALYFCASSVREQYFGPGTRLTVT.

This chain connects TRBV9 to TRBJ2-7; TRBD2 is a possible D gene (5 bases). Germline V gene lookup returns CDR1 SGDLS and CDR2 YYNGEE. The CDR3 runs 13 residues. V was pared by 0 bases and J by 6 bases, with 10 bases between. The CDR3 nucleotides read TGTGCCAGCAGCGTAGCTGAGGGAACCGAGCAGTACTTC. It translates to CASSVAEGTEQYF.

This clone was seen just once. The chain has TRBV9 and TRBJ2-3; a possible D gene is TRBD2 (6 bases). Trimming stripped 3 bases from V and 4 bases from J, with 18 bases between. The V gene's germline CDR1 is SGDLS and CDR2 YYNGEE. This CDR3 has 16 amino acids. This CDR3 is CASSARQLARPDTQYF. For the CDR3, the DNA is TGTGCCAGCAGCGCCCGGCAACTAGCTAGGCCAGATACGCAGTATTTT.

The rearrangement links TRBV5-6 to TRBJ2-3; 7 bases line up with TRBD1. V trimming: 2 bases; J trimming: 2 bases; junction bases outside the gene matches: 5. CDR3 length equals 15 residues. Per the germline V gene, CDR1 is SGHDT and CDR2 is YYEEEE. The CDR3 DNA sequence: TGTGCCAGCAGCTTAGGGGACAGACTCACAGATACGCAGTATTTT. Its protein product is CASSLGDRLTDTQYF. Combining the CDR3 with reference TRBV5-6 and TRBJ2-3 gives the whole variable domain DAGVTQSPTHLIKTRGQQVTLRCSPKSGHDTVSWYQQALGQGPQFIFQYYEEEERQRGNFPDRFSGHQFPNYSSELNVNALLLGDSALYLCASSLGDRLTDTQYFGPGTRLTVL.

CDR3 sequence: CASSHRGGKLYEQYF. The CDR3, as DNA: TGCGCCAGCAGCCACAGGGGAGGCAAGTTGTACGAGCAGTACTTC. The chain joins TRBV5-1 to TRBJ2-7; D might be TRBD1 (7 bases). This CDR3 comprises 15 residues. CDR1 and CDR2 (germline): SGHRS, YFSETQ. V dropped 4 bases and J dropped 4 bases, with 18 bases sitting between them.

The rearrangement uses TRBV18 and TRBJ2-6, with D perhaps TRBD1 or TRBD2 (5 bases each). Per germline, CDR1 KGHSH and CDR2 LQKENI. The CDR3 extends over 17 amino acids. V was clipped by 0 bases and J by 0 bases, with 9 bases between them. CDR3 DNA: TGTGCCAGCTCACCACCGGGACGTCTCTCTGGGGCCAACGTCCTGACTTTC. Protein product: CASSPPGRLSGANVLTF.

The rearrangement joins TRBV11-2 to TRBJ1-2; D ambiguous. Germline V lookup: CDR1 SGHAT, CDR2 FQNNGV. The CDR3 runs 14 residues. The ends were cut back, 5 bases at V and 8 bases at J, with 18 bases in the middle. CDR3 nucleotides: TGTGCCAGCAGCACCCCCGGGGTGTTTTGGGGCTACACCTTC. Translation: CASSTPGVFWGYTF.

V usage is TRBV15 and J usage is TRBJ1-2; 8 bases are shared with TRBD1. V shed 3 bases, J shed 8 bases, and the junction held 11 bases outside the gene matches. CDR1 is LNHNV and CDR2 is YYDKDF in the germline V gene (reference sequence). CDR3 length: 15 amino acids. CDR3 protein: CATSRAVRTGQGYTF. CDR3 sequence (DNA): TGTGCCACCAGCAGGGCGGTTCGGACAGGGCAAGGCTACACCTTC.

The V and J genes are TRBV12-5 and TRBJ2-4; 7 nucleotides align to TRBD2. J gave up 12 bases and V 0 bases, and 2 bases lay outside the gene matches. Germline values: CDR1 LGHNT, CDR2 FRNRAP. The CDR3 contains 12 residues. This CDR3 is CASGLVRGDQYF. The CDR3 DNA follows: TGTGCTAGTGGTTTGGTACGGGGGGATCAGTACTTC.

The chain employs TRBV7-6 and TRBJ2-1; D gene ambiguous. V was shortened by 5 bases and J by 8 bases, with 13 bases between the two germline ends. Per germline, CDR1 SGHVS and CDR2 FNYEAQ. The CDR3 runs 13 residues. CDR3 nucleotide sequence: TGTGCCAGCAGCCCGCGGCCCCGGGATGAGCAGTTCTTC. Its translation is CASSPRPRDEQFF.

The chain uses TRBV21-1 and TRBJ1-2. TRBV21-1 is a recognized pseudogene. The CDR3 spans 16 residues. This chain's CDR3 is CASSKEGRHVNYGYTF. In nucleotides, the CDR3 is TGTGCCAGCAGCAAAGAGGGGAGACACGTCAACTATGGCTACACCTTC.